This TCR beta chain stems from a study of cytomegalovirus exposure and HLA in healthy donors. Measured with immunoSEQ multiplex PCR; TCRdb has only the in-frame clones, and not every one. The profile shows some 170,000 clones, about nine tenths of them singletons. Germline V lookup: CDR1 MNHNS, CDR2 SASEGT. Germline trimming cut 4 bases from V and 4 bases from J; bases unmatched to any gene: 3. The CDR3 has 15 residues. This TCR came from a man aged 18 to 30 in good health and CMV-seropositive. The chain recombines TRBV6-1 with TRBJ2-1, with 11 bases aligning to TRBD1. Sequencing input: PBMCs. CDR3 DNA: TGTGCCAGCAGTGCGGGACAGGGGGTTTACAATGAGCAGTTCTTC. Residues: CASSAGQGVYNEQFF.